The 16 T cell receptor beta chains given below trace back to one sample, sequenced in a study of cytomegalovirus exposure and HLA in healthy donors. Use of 60 Vbeta and 13 Jbeta primers characterized the PCR. TCRdb's copy holds only in-frame clones and misses some; the assay was immunoSEQ multiplex PCR. The table records over 100,000 clones, about two thirds of them present only once. Sequenced material: PBMCs. Receptors originate from a woman aged 70-85 years in good health and CMV-seropositive.

This chain connects TRBV6-5 to TRBJ1-3; D not resolved. The CDR3 length is 11 residues. Germline V gives CDR1 MNHEY, CDR2 SVGAGI. With 7 bases removed from V and 4 bases from J, the gap between germline ends came to 5 bases. This chain's CDR3 is CASTAGNTIYF. DNA of the CDR3: TGTGCCAGCACCGCGGGAAACACCATATATTTT.

This clone was seen only a few times. This chain connects TRBV15 to TRBJ2-3, with a weak D call TRBD1 (6 bases). The V gene's germline CDR1 is LNHNV and CDR2 YYDKDF (reference sequence). The V and J ends lost 0 bases and 4 bases respectively, with 17 bases between them. This CDR3 has 17 residues. The CDR3 here is CATSRDPPGDGADTQYF. The CDR3 nucleotides are TGTGCCACCAGCAGAGATCCCCCAGGGGATGGAGCAGATACGCAGTATTTT. Looking up the rest from reference TRBV15 and TRBJ2-3 gives the full variable domain: DAMVIQNPRYQVTQFGKPVTLSCSQTLNHNVMYWYQQKSSQAPKLLFHYYDKDFNNEADTPDNFQSRRPNTSFCFLDIRSPGLGDTAMYLCATSRDPPGDGADTQYFGPGTRLTVL.

On this clone: The same CDR3 also results from other DNA sequences found in this sample. The DNA of the CDR3 is TGCAGCGTCAGAAACACCGGGGAGCTGTTTTTT. It encodes CSVRNTGELFF. The J gene is TRBJ2-2, the V gene TRBV29-1; D call uncertain. Germline V gene data show CDR1 as SQVTM and CDR2 as ANQGSEA. Trimming cost V 6 bases and J 2 bases, with 4 bases left between them. This CDR3 region has 11 residues.

V is TRBV30 and J is TRBJ2-3; no definite D call. This CDR3 region has 12 residues. V dropped 5 bases and J dropped 1 base, with 7 bases sitting between them. CDR1 is GTSNPN, CDR2 SVGIG, per germline (reference sequence). The CDR3 coding sequence is TGTGCCTGGGACTTAGGCACAGATACGCAGTATTTT. Translation: CAWDLGTDTQYF.

The V call is TRBV29-1, the J call TRBJ2-5; the D is unclear. CDR3 size: 12 residues. Germline CDR1 and CDR2: SQVTM and ANQGSEA. Trimming left V 7 bases short and J 2 bases short, with 11 bases between. The CDR3 DNA sequence: TGCAGCGAGAAGACTCGACAAGAGACCCAGTACTTC. Protein sequence: CSEKTRQETQYF.

This chain connects TRBV5-4 to TRBJ2-1; 7 bases line up with TRBD2. The germline CDR1 and CDR2 sequences are SGHNT and YYREEE (reference sequence). This CDR3 comprises 13 residues. The junction had 4 bases not matched to a gene; V was cut back by 6 bases and J by 4 bases. The CDR3 reads CASKTGGYNEQFF. DNA of the CDR3: TGTGCCAGCAAAACCGGGGGGTACAATGAGCAGTTCTTC.

The chain carries TRBV19 and TRBJ1-2; D might be TRBD1 (5 bases). The germline V gene encodes CDR1 LNHDA and CDR2 SQIVND (reference sequence). This CDR3 has 14 amino acids. V dropped 3 bases and J dropped 2 bases, with 10 bases sitting between them. This chain's CDR3 is CASSIDKGNYGYTF. In nucleotides, the CDR3 is TGTGCCAGTAGTATTGATAAGGGGAACTATGGCTACACCTTC.

This clone has a handful of counts. J is TRBJ2-7 and V is TRBV13; 10 bases align to TRBD2. The CDR3 loop spans 15 amino acids. The germline V gene encodes CDR1 PRHDT and CDR2 FYEKMQ (reference sequence). V lost 5 bases, J lost 3 bases, and 7 bases stayed unmatched. This CDR3 reads CASSPSSGGVYEQYF. The CDR3 bases are TGTGCCAGCAGCCCCTCTAGCGGGGGTGTCTACGAGCAGTACTTC.

This clone has only a few counts. J is TRBJ2-7 and V is TRBV25-1, with TRBD2 matching 11 bases. Per germline, CDR1 MGHDK and CDR2 SYGVNS. The V and J ends lost 7 bases and 3 bases, in that order; junction bases with no gene match: 11. The CDR3 sequence is 16 residues long. The CDR3 DNA sequence: TGTGCCAGCACCCCCAAACTAGCGGGGGTAGACTACGAGCAGTACTTC. This encodes CASTPKLAGVDYEQYF.

Here the CDR3 DNA reads TGTGCCAGCAGCCGATCAGGGGGCCGAGCGAACACTGAAGCTTTCTTT. Residues: CASSRSGGRANTEAFF. V usage is TRBV7-9 and J usage is TRBJ1-1, with 8 bases matching TRBD1. Germline trimming cut 5 bases from V and 1 base from J; bases unmatched to any gene: 9. CDR1 SEHNR and CDR2 FQNEAQ come from the germline V gene (reference sequence). This CDR3 region has 16 residues.

The rearrangement uses TRBV25-1 and TRBJ1-2; D is possibly TRBD1 (5 bases). Trimming took off 2 bases at V and 2 bases at J, with 12 bases between the two ends. CDR3 length: 15 amino acids. Germline V gene data show CDR1 as MGHDK and CDR2 as SYGVNS. The DNA of the CDR3 is TGTGCCAGCAGTGAAGACACTCCAGGGAACTATGGCTACACCTTC. This translates into CASSEDTPGNYGYTF.

Note on this clone: A junction boundary mismatches the germline segment, possibly from a read error. The chain couples TRBV19 to TRBJ1-6; the D is unclear. The CDR3 totals 15 residues. The germline gives CDR1 LNHDA, CDR2 SQIVND (reference sequence). The CDR3: CASRTLEQLNSPLHF. The CDR3 region has the DNA TGTGCCAGTAGGACGCTGGAACAGTTAAATTCGCCCCTCCACTTT. Looking up the rest from reference TRBV19 and TRBJ1-6 gives the full variable domain: DGGITQSPKYLFRKEGQNVTLSCEQNLNHDAMYWYRQDPGQGLRLIYYSQIVNDFQKGDIAEGYSVSREKKESFPLTVTSAQKNPTAFYLCASRTLEQLNSPLHFGNGTRLTVT.

The J gene is TRBJ2-2, the V gene TRBV11-1; weak D call: TRBD2 (6 bases). There are 14 residues in the CDR3. V was pared by 6 bases and J by 7 bases, with 15 bases between. Germline-derived CDR1 and CDR2 are SGHAT and FQDESV (reference sequence). CDR3 sequence: CASRKPGGGGELFF. Here the CDR3 DNA reads TGTGCCAGCAGAAAGCCCGGGGGTGGCGGGGAGCTGTTTTTT.

The gene calls are TRBV6-5 and TRBJ2-1, with 10 bases lining up with TRBD1. V was pared by 7 bases and J by 3 bases, with 6 bases of the junction left unmatched. CDR1 MNHEY and CDR2 SVGAGI come from the germline V gene. This CDR3 contains 15 residues. The CDR3 nucleotides read TGTGCCAGCACCAGGGACAGGGGTCTCTACAATGAGCAGTTCTTC. It codes for CASTRDRGLYNEQFF.

The genes are TRBV5-4 and TRBJ2-1; 11 bases match TRBD2. This CDR3 spans 16 amino acids. Germline V CDR1 and CDR2: SGHNT, YYREEE (reference sequence). The junction had 3 bases not matched to a gene; V was cut back by 0 bases and J by 4 bases. CDR3 DNA sequence: TGTGCCAGCAGCTTGGGACTAGCGGGGACGTACAATGAGCAGTTCTTC. It encodes CASSLGLAGTYNEQFF.

This clone was found a few times. The chain combines TRBV5-1 with TRBJ2-3; the D gene is possibly TRBD1 (6 bases). The CDR3 loop spans 16 amino acids. Trimming left V 4 bases short and J 2 bases short, with 17 bases between. Germline CDR1 is SGHRS and CDR2 is YFSETQ. CDR3 residues: CASSPGTGPSTDTQYF. For the CDR3, the DNA is TGCGCCAGCAGCCCGGGAACAGGGCCATCCACAGATACGCAGTATTTT.